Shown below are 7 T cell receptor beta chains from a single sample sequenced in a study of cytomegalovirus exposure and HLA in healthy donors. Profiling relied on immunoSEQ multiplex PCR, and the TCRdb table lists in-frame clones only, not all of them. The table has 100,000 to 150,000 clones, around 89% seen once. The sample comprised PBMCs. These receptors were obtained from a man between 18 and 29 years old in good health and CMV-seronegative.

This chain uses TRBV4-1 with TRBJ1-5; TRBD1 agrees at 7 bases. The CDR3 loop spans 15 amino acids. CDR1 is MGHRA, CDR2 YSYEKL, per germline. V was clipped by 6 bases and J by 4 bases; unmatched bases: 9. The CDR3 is CASSLPGGGNQPQHF. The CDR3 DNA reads TGCGCCAGCAGTCTCCCAGGGGGTGGTAATCAGCCCCAGCATTTT.

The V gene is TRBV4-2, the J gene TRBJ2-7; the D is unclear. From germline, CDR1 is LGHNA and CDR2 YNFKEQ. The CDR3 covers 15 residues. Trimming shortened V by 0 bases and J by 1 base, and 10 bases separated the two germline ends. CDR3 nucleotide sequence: TGTGCCAGCAGCCAAGACTACTCCAATTCCTACGAGCAGTACTTC. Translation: CASSQDYSNSYEQYF.

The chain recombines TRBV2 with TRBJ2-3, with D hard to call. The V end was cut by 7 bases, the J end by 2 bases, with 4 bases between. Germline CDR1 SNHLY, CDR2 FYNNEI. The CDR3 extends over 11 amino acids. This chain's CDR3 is CASTYTDTQYF. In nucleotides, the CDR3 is TGTGCCAGCACTTACACAGATACGCAGTATTTT.

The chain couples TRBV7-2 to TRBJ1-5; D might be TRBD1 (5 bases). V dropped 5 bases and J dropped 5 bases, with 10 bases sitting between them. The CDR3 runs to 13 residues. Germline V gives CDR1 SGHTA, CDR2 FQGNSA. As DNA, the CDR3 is TGTGCCAGCAGCCAGACAGTCTATCAGCCCCAGCATTTT. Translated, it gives CASSQTVYQPQHF.

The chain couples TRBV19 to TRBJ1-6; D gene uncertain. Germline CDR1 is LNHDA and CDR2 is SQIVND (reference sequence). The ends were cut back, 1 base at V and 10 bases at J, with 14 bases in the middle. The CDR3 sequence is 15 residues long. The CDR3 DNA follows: TGTGCCAGTAGTATAGCCCGCGGGGTTGGGTCACCCCTCCACTTT. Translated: CASSIARGVGSPLHF.

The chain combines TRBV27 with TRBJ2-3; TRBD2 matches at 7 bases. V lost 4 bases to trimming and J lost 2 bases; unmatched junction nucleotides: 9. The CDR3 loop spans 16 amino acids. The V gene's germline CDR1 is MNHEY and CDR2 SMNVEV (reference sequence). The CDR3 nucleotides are TGTGCCAGCAGTTGGGAGGGCCGGCTAGCCACAGATACGCAGTATTTT. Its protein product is CASSWEGRLATDTQYF.

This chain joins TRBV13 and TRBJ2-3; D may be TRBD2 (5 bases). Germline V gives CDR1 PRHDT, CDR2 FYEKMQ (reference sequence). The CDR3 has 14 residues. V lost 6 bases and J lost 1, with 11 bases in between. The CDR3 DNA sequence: TGTGCCAGCAGGGCGTGGGGAGGCACAGATACGCAGTATTTT. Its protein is CASRAWGGTDTQYF.